This T cell receptor beta chain was identified during a study of cytomegalovirus exposure and HLA in healthy donors. The CDR3 covers 16 residues. Germline V lookup: CDR1 LGHNA, CDR2 YSLEER. V lost 4 bases to trimming and J lost 0 bases, with 13 bases between them. In the PCR, 60 Vbeta and 13 Jbeta primers were used. Profiling relied on immunoSEQ multiplex PCR, and the TCRdb table lists in-frame clones only, not all of them. The table records approximately 110,000 clones, roughly 79% of them present only once. This chain uses TRBV4-3 with TRBJ1-3; perhaps TRBD1 as D (5 bases). What was sequenced was PBMCs. This TCR derives from a man aged 35 to 55 in good health and CMV-seronegative. CDR3 residues: CASSLNRQLSGNTIYF. The CDR3 DNA follows: TGCGCCAGCAGCCTCAACCGACAGCTCTCTGGAAACACCATATATTTT.